This TCR beta chain was sequenced for a study of naive and memory T cell subsets. The SP2 primer and nested alpha and beta constant region primers amplified ligated cDNA in four rounds. TCRdb used MiXCR to reprocess the 5' RACE reads, holding one entry per CDR3 protein. The sample lists about 57,000 distinct CDR3 sequences, around 8% occurring once. The library had UMIs added by 3' ligation of an oligonucleotide to TCR cDNA. Whole-blood samples were 2.5 to 3 ml of peripheral blood from healthy adult volunteers. As concerns this clonotype: Its antigen remains unidentified. A read error may account for a junction end that differs from germline.

Germline values: CDR1 MDHEN, CDR2 SYDVKM. This CDR3 spans 14 amino acids. Whole-study findings and limits: Potentially, T cell activation and differentiation skew this RNA-based measurement.

The TCR comes from a female donor in good health. The rearrangement links TRBV28 to TRBJ1-2, with D maybe TRBD1 (5 bases). CDR3 nucleotides: TGTGCCAGCAGGCGAGCGGGGGGTGTCTATGGCGACACCTTC. It translates to CASRRAGGVYGDTF.